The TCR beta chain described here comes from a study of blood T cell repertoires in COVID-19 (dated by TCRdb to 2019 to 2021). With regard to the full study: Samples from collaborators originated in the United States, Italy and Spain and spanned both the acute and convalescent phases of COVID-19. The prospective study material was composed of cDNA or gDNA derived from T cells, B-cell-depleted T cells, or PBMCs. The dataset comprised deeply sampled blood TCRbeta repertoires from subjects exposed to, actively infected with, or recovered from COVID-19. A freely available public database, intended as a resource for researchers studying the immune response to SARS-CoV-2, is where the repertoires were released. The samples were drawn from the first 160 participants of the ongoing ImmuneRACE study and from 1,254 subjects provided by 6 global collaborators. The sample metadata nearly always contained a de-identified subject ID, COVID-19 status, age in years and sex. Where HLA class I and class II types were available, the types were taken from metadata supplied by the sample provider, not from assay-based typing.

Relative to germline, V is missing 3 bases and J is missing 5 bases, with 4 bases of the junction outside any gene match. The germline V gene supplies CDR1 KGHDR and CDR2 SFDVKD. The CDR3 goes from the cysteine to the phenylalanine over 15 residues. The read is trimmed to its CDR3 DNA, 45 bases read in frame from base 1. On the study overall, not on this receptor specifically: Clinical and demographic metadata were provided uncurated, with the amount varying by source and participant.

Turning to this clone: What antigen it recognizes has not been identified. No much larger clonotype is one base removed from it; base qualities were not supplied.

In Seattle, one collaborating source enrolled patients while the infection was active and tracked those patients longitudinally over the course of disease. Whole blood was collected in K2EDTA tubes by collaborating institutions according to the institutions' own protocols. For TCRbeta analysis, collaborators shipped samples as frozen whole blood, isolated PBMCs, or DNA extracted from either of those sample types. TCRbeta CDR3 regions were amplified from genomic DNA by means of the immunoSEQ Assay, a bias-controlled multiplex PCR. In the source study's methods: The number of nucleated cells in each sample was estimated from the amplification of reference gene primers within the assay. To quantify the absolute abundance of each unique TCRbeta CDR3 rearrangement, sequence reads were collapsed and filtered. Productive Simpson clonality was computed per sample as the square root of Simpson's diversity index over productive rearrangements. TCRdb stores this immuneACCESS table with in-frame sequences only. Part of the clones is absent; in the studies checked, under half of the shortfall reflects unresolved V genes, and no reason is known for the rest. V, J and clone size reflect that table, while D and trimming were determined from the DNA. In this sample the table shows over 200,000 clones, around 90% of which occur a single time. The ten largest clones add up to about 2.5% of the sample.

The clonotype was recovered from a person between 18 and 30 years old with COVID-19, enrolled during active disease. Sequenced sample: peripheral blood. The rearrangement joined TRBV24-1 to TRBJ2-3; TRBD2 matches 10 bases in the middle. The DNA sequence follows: TGTGCCACCAGTGATAAGTCTAGCGGGGGAGATACGCAGTATTTT. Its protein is CATSDKSSGGDTQYF.